This entry features one TCR beta chain sequence. Its antigen is as yet unknown. The data originate from a study of beta chain features in type 1 diabetes. Study-level points and caveats: Insertions at VDJ junctions were less frequent in type 1 diabetes patients. These patients also deleted more nucleotides at the same junctions. TCRB CDR3 length was moderately but significantly reduced in all four CD4+ subsets of Type 1 diabetes patients. A greater similarity of naive, central memory and Treg TCRB repertoires was seen among patients than among healthy donors.

A single heparinised draw of around 0.11 L on average was taken per donor. Reverse transcription of all isolated RNA meant that expressed TCRB transcripts were sequenced. Only in-frame clones appear in the TCRdb table, and some are missing; sequencing was by immunoSEQ multiplex PCR. The sample gives about 390,000 clones, about 10% of which show up once; approximately 0.6% is in the top ten. Trimming removed 2 bases at V and 1 base at J, with 8 bases between. Germline loops: CDR1 MNHEY, CDR2 SMNVEV (reference sequence). The CDR3 consists of 14 residues. The chain uses TRBV27 and TRBJ1-1; the D is unclear. The TCR comes from a man aged 30 to 45 with type 1 diabetes. The specimen sequenced was central memory CD4+ T cells from blood. The DNA of the CDR3 is TGTGCCAGCAGTTTAGGGGAAGGGAACACTGAAGCTTTCTTT. Encoded protein: CASSLGEGNTEAFF.